This TCR beta chain was sequenced in a study of T-cell memory formation after mild COVID-19. Germline V gives CDR1 SQVTM, CDR2 ANQGSEA. This CDR3 has 14 residues. The trim removed 6 bases at V and 6 bases at J, leaving 8 bases unmatched. TCRdb re-derived calls from the 5' RACE reads in MiXCR, one entry per CDR3 protein. The sample shows 400,000 or so distinct CDR3 sequences, 20% of them seen only once. The TCR comes from an adult woman who had mild COVID-19 (a few samples of this study predate the infection). Cell type and time point are not known. The chain has TRBV29-1 and TRBJ2-3; 11 nucleotides match TRBD1. Specimen: PBMCs or a T cell subset sorted from them (not recorded which). The CDR3 DNA reads TGCAGCGTCCAGGACAGGGGGCTAAGTGATACGCAGTATTTT. Amino acid sequence: CSVQDRGLSDTQYF.